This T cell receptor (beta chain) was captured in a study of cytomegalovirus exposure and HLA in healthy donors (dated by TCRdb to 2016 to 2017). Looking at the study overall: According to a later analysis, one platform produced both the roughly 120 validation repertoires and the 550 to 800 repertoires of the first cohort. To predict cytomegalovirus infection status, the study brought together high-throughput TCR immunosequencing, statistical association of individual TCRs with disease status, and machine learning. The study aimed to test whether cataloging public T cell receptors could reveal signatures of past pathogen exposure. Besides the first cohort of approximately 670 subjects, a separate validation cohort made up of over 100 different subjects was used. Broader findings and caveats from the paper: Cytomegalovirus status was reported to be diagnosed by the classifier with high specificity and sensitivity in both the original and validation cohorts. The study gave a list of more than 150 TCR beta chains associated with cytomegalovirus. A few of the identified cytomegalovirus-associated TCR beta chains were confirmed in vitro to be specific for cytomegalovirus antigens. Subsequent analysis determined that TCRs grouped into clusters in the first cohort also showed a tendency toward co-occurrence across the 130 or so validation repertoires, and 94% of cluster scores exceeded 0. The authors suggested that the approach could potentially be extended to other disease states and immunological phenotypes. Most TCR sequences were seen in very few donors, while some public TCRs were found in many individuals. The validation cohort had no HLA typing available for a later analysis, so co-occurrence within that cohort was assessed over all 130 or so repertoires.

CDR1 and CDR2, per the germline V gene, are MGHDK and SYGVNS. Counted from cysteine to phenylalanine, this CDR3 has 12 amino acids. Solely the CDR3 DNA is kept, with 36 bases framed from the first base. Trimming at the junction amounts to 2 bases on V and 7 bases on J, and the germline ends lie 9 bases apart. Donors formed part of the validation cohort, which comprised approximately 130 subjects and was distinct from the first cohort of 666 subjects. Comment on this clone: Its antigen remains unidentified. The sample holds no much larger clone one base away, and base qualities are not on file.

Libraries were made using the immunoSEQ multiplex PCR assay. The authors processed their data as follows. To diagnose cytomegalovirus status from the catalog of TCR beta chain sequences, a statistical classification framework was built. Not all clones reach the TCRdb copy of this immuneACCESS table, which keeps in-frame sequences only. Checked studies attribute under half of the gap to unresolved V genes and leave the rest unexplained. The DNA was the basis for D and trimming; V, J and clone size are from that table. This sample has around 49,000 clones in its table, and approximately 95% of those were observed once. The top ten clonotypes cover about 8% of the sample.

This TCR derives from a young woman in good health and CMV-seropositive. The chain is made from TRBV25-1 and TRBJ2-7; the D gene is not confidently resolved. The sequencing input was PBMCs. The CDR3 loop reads CASSEPSREQYF. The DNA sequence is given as TGTGCCAGCAGTGAACCGTCGAGGGAGCAGTACTTC.